This T cell receptor (beta chain) derives from a study of blood T cell repertoires in COVID-19. Sequenced by immunoSEQ multiplex PCR; TCRdb stores in-frame clones only, minus some. The data show 200,000 to 250,000 clones, around 85% seen once. This clone was observed once. Everyone who took part was 18 to 89 years old, and they came from about 25 US areas. Trimming took off 7 bases at V and 0 bases at J, with 14 bases between the two ends. Germline lookup yields CDR1 SGHRS and CDR2 YFSETQ. The CDR3 extends over 14 amino acids. The sequence derives from a man between 35 and 55 years old who had recovered from COVID-19. The sample consisted of PBMCs or T cells enriched from blood (not recorded which). J is TRBJ2-7 and V is TRBV5-1; TRBD2 might be the D (5 bases). CDR3 nucleotide sequence: TGCGCCAGCTCCTCCTTAGCGAGCTCCTACGAGCAGTACTTC. This codes for CASSSLASSYEQYF.